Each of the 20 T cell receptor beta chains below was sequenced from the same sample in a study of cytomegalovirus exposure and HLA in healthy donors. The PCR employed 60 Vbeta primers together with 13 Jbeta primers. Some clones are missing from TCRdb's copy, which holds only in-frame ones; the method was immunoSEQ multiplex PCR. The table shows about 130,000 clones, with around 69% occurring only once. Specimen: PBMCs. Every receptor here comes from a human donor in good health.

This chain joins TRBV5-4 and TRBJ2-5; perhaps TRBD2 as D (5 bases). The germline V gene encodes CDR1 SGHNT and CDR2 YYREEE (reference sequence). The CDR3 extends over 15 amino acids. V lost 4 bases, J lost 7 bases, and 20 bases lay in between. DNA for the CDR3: TGTGCCAGCAGCCCGAGGGATCCGGACCCCAGGACCCAGTACTTC. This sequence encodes CASSPRDPDPRTQYF.

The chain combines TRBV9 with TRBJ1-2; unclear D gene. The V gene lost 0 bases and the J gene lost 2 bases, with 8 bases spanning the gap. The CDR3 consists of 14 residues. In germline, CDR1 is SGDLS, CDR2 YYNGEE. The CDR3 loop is CASSVAHTNYGYTF. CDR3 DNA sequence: TGTGCCAGCAGCGTAGCTCACACAAACTATGGCTACACCTTC.

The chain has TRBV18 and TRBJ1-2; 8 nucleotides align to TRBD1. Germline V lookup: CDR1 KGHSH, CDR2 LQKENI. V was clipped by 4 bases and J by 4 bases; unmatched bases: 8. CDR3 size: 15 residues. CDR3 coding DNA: TGTGCCAGCTCACTCAATTCAGGGGGCCTCTATGGCTACACCTTC. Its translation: CASSLNSGGLYGYTF. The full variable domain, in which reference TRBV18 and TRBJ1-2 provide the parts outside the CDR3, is NAGVMQNPRHLVRRRGQEARLRCSPMKGHSHVYWYRQLPEEGLKFMVYLQKENIIDESGMPKERFSAEFPKEGPSILRIQQVVRGDSAAYFCASSLNSGGLYGYTFGSGTRLTVV.

CDR3 bases: TGCAGTGCTAGCCCGGCAGATACGCAGTATTTT. Its protein is CSASPADTQYF. The genes are TRBV20-1 and TRBJ2-3; D unresolved. The germline V and J ends were trimmed by 3 bases and 4 bases, with 5 bases remaining between them. CDR1 is DFQATT and CDR2 is SNEGSKA in the germline V gene (reference sequence). The CDR3 extends over 11 amino acids.

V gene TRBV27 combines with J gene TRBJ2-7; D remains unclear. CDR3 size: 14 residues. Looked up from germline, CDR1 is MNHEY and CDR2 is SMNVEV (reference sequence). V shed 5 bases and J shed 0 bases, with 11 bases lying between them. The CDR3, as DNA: TGTGCCAGCAGTATACGGAGTCCCTCCTACGAGCAGTACTTC. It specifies CASSIRSPSYEQYF.

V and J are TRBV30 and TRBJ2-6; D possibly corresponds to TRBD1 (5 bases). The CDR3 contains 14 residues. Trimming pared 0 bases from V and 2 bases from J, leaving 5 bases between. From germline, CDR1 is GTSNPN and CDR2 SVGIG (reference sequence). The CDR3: CAWSVGAGANVLTF. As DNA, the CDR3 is TGTGCCTGGAGTGTAGGGGCTGGGGCCAACGTCCTGACTTTC.

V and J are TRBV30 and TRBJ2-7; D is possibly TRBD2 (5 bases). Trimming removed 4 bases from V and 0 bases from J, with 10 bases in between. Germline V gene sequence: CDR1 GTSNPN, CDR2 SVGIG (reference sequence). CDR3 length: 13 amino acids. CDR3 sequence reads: CAWIPTTSYEQYF. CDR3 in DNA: TGTGCCTGGATCCCGACTACCTCCTACGAGCAGTACTTC.

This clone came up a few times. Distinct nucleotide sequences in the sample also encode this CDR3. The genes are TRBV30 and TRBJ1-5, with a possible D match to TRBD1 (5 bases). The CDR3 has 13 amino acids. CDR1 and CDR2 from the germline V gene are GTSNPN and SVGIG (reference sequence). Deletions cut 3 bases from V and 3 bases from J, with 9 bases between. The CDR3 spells CAWSETVNQPQHF. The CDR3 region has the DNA TGTGCCTGGAGCGAGACAGTCAATCAGCCCCAGCATTTT.

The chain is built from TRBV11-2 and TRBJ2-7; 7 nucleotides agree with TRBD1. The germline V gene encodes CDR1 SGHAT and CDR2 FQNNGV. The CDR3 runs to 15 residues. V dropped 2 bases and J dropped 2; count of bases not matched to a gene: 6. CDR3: CASSLNSGQTYEQYF. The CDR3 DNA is TGTGCCAGCAGCTTAAATTCGGGACAGACCTACGAGCAGTACTTC.

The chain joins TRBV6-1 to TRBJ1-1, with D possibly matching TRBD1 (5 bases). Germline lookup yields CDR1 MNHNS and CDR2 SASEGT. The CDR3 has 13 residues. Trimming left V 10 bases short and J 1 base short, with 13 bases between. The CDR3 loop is CAIRQKQNTEAFF. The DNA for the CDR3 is TGTGCCATAAGACAGAAACAGAACACTGAAGCTTTCTTT.

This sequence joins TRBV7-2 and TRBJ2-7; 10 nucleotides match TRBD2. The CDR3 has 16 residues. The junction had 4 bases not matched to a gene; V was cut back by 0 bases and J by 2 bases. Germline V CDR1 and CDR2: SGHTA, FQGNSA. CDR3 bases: TGTGCCAGCAGCTTAGCGACTAGCGGGCCCACCTACGAGCAGTACTTC. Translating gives CASSLATSGPTYEQYF. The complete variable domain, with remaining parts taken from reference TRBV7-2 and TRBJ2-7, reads GAGVSQSPSNKVTEKGKDVELRCDPISGHTALYWYRQSLGQGLEFLIYFQGNSAPDKSGLPSDRFSAERTGGSVSTLTIQRTQQEDSAVYLCASSLATSGPTYEQYFGPGTRLTVT.

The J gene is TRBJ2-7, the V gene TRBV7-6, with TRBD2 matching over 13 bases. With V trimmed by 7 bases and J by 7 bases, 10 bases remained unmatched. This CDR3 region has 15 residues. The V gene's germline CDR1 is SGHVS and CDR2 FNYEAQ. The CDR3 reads CASTQGLAGSEEQYF. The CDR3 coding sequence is TGTGCCAGCACCCAGGGACTAGCGGGGTCAGAGGAGCAGTACTTC.

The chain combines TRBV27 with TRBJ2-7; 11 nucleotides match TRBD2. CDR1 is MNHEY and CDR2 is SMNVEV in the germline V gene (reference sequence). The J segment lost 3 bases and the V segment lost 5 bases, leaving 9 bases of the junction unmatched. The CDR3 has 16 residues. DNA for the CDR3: TGTGCCAGCAGTCCCATCCGGACTAGCGGGCACTACGAGCAGTACTTC. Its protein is CASSPIRTSGHYEQYF.

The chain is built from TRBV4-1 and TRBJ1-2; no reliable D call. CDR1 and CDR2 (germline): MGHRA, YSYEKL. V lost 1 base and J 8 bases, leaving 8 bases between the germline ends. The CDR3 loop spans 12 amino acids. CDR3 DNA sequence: TGCGCCAGCAGCCAAGTCTCGGAGGGCTACACCTTC. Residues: CASSQVSEGYTF.

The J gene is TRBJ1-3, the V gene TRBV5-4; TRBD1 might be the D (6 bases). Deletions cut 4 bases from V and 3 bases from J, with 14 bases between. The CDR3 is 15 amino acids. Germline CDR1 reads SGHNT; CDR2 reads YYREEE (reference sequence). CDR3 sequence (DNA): TGTGCCAGCAGCCCCCGAACAGGGAATGGAAACACCATATATTTT. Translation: CASSPRTGNGNTIYF.

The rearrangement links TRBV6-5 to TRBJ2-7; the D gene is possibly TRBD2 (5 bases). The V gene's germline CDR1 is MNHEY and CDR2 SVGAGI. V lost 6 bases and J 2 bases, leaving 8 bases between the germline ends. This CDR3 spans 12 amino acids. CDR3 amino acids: CASSPGTYEQYF. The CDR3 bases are TGTGCCAGCAGCCCCGGGACCTACGAGCAGTACTTC.

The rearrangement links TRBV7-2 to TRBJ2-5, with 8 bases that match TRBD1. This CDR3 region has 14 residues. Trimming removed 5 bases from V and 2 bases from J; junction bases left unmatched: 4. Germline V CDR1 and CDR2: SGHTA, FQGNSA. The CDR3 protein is CASSTWDRQETQYF. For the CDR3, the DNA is TGTGCCAGCAGCACCTGGGACAGGCAAGAGACCCAGTACTTC. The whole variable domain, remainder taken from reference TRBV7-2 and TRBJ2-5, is GAGVSQSPSNKVTEKGKDVELRCDPISGHTALYWYRQSLGQGLEFLIYFQGNSAPDKSGLPSDRFSAERTGGSVSTLTIQRTQQEDSAVYLCASSTWDRQETQYFGPGTRLLVL.

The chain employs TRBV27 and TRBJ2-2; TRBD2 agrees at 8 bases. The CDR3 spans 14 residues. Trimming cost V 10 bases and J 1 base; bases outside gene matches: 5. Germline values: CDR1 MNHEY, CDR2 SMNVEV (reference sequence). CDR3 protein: CATAGGWNTGELFF. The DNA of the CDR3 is TGTGCCACCGCGGGAGGATGGAACACCGGGGAGCTGTTTTTT.

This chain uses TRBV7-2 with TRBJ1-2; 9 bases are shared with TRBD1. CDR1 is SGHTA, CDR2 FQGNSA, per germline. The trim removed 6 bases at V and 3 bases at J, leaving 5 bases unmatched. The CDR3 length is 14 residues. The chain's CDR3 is CASSRQGVDYGYTF. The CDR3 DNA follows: TGTGCCAGCAGTAGACAGGGGGTGGACTATGGCTACACCTTC.

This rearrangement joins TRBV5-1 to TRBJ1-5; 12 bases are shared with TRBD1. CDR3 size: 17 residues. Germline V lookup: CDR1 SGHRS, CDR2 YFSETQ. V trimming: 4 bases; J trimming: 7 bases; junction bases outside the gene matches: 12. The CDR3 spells CASSPGTGGSYAQPQHF. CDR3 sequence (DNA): TGCGCCAGCAGCCCCGGGACAGGGGGCTCATATGCGCAGCCCCAGCATTTT.